Below are 27 T cell receptor beta chains sequenced from a single sample in a study of blood T cell repertoires in COVID-19 (TCRdb year 2020). Library prep was done by the immunoSEQ multiplex PCR assay. The immuneACCESS repertoire file appears here via TCRdb, limited to in-frame rearrangements. These files lack a portion of the clones; in checked studies, under half of the deficit traces to unresolved V genes, and the cause of the others is not known. For this sample there are roughly 120,000 clones; 65% to 85% appear just once. The ten largest clones capture roughly 1.6% of the sample. The source material was peripheral blood. Every receptor here comes from a man aged 45-65 years with acute or convalescent COVID-19.

The rearrangement joins TRBV9 to TRBJ1-2; TRBD1 matches at 9 bases. The germline V gene has CDR1 SGDLS and CDR2 YYNGEE. The J segment lost 8 bases and the V segment lost 3 bases, leaving 11 bases of the junction unmatched. This CDR3 comprises 15 residues. CDR3 bases: TGTGCCAGCAGCGCCCAGACGACAGGGGGAGACGGCTACACCTTC. Translating it yields CASSAQTTGGDGYTF.

The V gene is TRBV24-1, the J gene TRBJ1-4, with D possibly being TRBD1 (6 bases). The V gene's germline CDR1 is KGHDR and CDR2 SFDVKD. V was trimmed by 10 bases and J by 6 bases, leaving 14 bases between them. The CDR3 sequence is 13 residues long. This chain's CDR3 is CATQGPWDEKLFF. The CDR3 DNA reads TGTGCCACTCAGGGGCCTTGGGATGAAAAACTGTTTTTT.

The rearrangement uses TRBV9 and TRBJ1-3, with 8 bases lining up with TRBD1. The V segment lost 0 bases and the J segment 4 bases; nucleotides outside the gene matches: 6. Germline CDR1 reads SGDLS; CDR2 reads YYNGEE. This CDR3 has 16 residues. CDR3 nucleotide sequence: TGTGCCAGCAGCGTAGAGGGCAGGGGGCTCGGAAACACCATATATTTT. Translation: CASSVEGRGLGNTIYF.

This clone was detected only once. This rearrangement joins TRBV5-1 to TRBJ1-2; 7 bases map to TRBD1. Germline CDR1 reads SGHRS; CDR2 reads YFSETQ. The V segment lost 3 bases and the J segment 4 bases; nucleotides outside the gene matches: 9. This CDR3 comprises 15 residues. The CDR3 region is CASSWIQGPPYGYTF. The CDR3 DNA reads TGCGCCAGCAGCTGGATACAGGGGCCCCCCTATGGCTACACCTTC.

This chain links TRBV5-1 with TRBJ1-2; 8 bases align to TRBD1. This CDR3 region has 14 residues. CDR1 is SGHRS and CDR2 is YFSETQ in the germline V gene. J was trimmed by 4 bases and V by 4 bases; bases with no gene match: 6. Written as DNA, the CDR3 is TGCGCCAGCAGCCCTGGACAGGGCGGCTATGGCTACACCTTC. It specifies CASSPGQGGYGYTF.

The chain combines TRBV3-1 (or the pseudogene TRBV3-2) with TRBJ1-6; D is unresolved. Germline V gene data show CDR1 as LGHDT and CDR2 as YNNKEL (reference sequence). V was pared by 5 bases and J by 10 bases, with 12 bases between. The CDR3 sequence is 13 residues long. In nucleotides, the CDR3 is TGTGCCAGCAGCTCGTTTACGGGGTCACCCCTCCACTTT. This gives the protein CASSSFTGSPLHF.

The chain has TRBV3-1 (or the pseudogene TRBV3-2) and TRBJ1-1; no firm D call. In germline, CDR1 is LGHDT, CDR2 YNNKEL (reference sequence). CDR3 length: 11 amino acids. Deletions cut 3 bases from V and 7 bases from J, with 6 bases between. DNA of the CDR3: TGTGCCAGCAGCCACCTCGGTGAAGCTTTCTTT. This encodes CASSHLGEAFF.

CDR3 sequence (DNA): TGTGCCAGCAGCCCGGACAGTGTCGAAAATCAGCCCCAGCATTTT. Translated, it gives CASSPDSVENQPQHF. The chain joins TRBV2 to TRBJ1-5; tentative D call: TRBD1 (6 bases). V was clipped by 6 bases and J by 4 bases, with 16 bases between them. The germline gives CDR1 SNHLY, CDR2 FYNNEI. The CDR3 loop spans 15 amino acids.

The rearrangement uses TRBV28 and TRBJ1-2, with 7 bases aligning to TRBD1. This CDR3 is 17 amino acids long. V trimming: 4 bases; J trimming: 7 bases; junction bases outside the gene matches: 18. CDR1 is MDHEN and CDR2 is SYDVKM in the germline V gene. As DNA, the CDR3 is TGTGCCAGCAGTTACCCCGCTGCTACACGACAGGGTCCTGGCTACACCTTC. As protein: CASSYPAATRQGPGYTF.

The rearrangement uses TRBV7-2 and TRBJ1-2; TRBD1 matches 8 bases. CDR1 is SGHTA and CDR2 is FQGNSA in the germline V gene. The CDR3 has 16 residues. V shed 5 bases, J shed 4 bases, and the junction held 12 bases outside the gene matches. The DNA for the CDR3 is TGTGCCAGCAGCCCTACTGCGACAGGGGATGGCTATGGCTACACCTTC. It is translated as CASSPTATGDGYGYTF.

The chain's CDR3 is CASSAGQGPYEQYF. For the CDR3, the DNA is TGCGCCAGCAGCGCGGGACAGGGGCCCTACGAGCAGTACTTC. This chain joins TRBV5-1 and TRBJ2-7; 10 nucleotides match TRBD1. The CDR3 totals 14 residues. V trimming: 4 bases; J trimming: 2 bases; junction bases outside the gene matches: 3. CDR1 and CDR2 from the germline V gene are SGHRS and YFSETQ.

This chain links TRBV6-5 with TRBJ1-2, with TRBD1 identical over 7 bases. The V gene's germline CDR1 is MNHEY and CDR2 SVGAGI. Trimming cost V 0 bases and J 2 bases; bases outside gene matches: 3. The CDR3 is 15 residues long. The CDR3: CASSYSGTDNYGYTF. The CDR3 nucleotides are TGTGCCAGCAGTTACTCGGGGACAGACAACTATGGCTACACCTTC.

The chain joins TRBV24-1 to TRBJ2-1, with D hard to call. V lost 0 bases and J 7 bases, leaving 9 bases between the germline ends. CDR1 is KGHDR, CDR2 SFDVKD, per germline. This CDR3 is built from 14 residues. This CDR3 reads CATSDLRLGNEQFF. The CDR3 nucleotides read TGTGCCACCAGTGATTTGCGACTGGGTAATGAGCAGTTCTTC.

The gene calls are TRBV11-2 and TRBJ2-7; 8 bases are shared with TRBD1. V shed 7 bases and J 3 bases; nucleotides not matched to a gene: 5. The CDR3 consists of 13 residues. Germline CDR1 and CDR2: SGHAT and FQNNGV. The CDR3 bases are TGTGCCAGCACCCGCGGACAGGGCTACGAGCAGTACTTC. Encoded protein: CASTRGQGYEQYF.

V is TRBV5-1 and J is TRBJ1-2; 7 bases are a match to TRBD1. The length of the CDR3 is 16 residues. The germline CDR1 and CDR2 sequences are SGHRS and YFSETQ. V trimming: 0 bases; J trimming: 6 bases; junction bases outside the gene matches: 11. CDR3 residues: CASSLGTGAFLHGYTF. CDR3 nucleotide sequence: TGCGCCAGCAGCTTGGGGACAGGCGCCTTTCTCCATGGCTACACCTTC.

The genes are TRBV7-2 and TRBJ1-5; 8 nucleotides agree with TRBD1. CDR1 and CDR2 from the germline V gene are SGHTA and FQGNSA. With 5 bases clipped from V and 5 bases from J, the junction kept 8 bases outside the gene matches. There are 15 residues in the CDR3. In nucleotides, the CDR3 is TGTGCCAGCAGCCCCGCCAGGGGGCAGGATCAGCCCCAGCATTTT. It encodes CASSPARGQDQPQHF.

The rearrangement joins TRBV12-3 or TRBV12-4 to TRBJ1-1; D unclear. The length of the CDR3 is 12 residues. V shed 3 bases and J shed 7 bases, with 9 bases lying between them. The CDR3 loop is CASSLGTFEAFF. Written as DNA, the CDR3 is TGTGCCAGCAGTTTGGGCACCTTTGAAGCTTTCTTT.

The chain recombines TRBV7-8 with TRBJ1-1; 9 positions match TRBD1. CDR1 and CDR2 (germline): SGHVS, FQNEAQ. V dropped 6 bases and J dropped 0; count of bases not matched to a gene: 8. The CDR3 runs 16 residues. The CDR3 sequence: CASRNPGQGLNTEAFF. The CDR3 DNA sequence: TGTGCCAGCAGGAATCCGGGACAGGGATTGAACACTGAAGCTTTCTTT.

This chain uses TRBV2 with TRBJ1-5; D perhaps matches TRBD1 (5 bases). The CDR3 length is 17 residues. Per germline, CDR1 SNHLY and CDR2 FYNNEI. Trimming left V 1 base short and J 0 bases short, with 13 bases between. In DNA form, the CDR3 reads TGTGCCAGCAGTGAAGTGGATCAGGGATATAGCAATCAGCCCCAGCATTTT. Amino acids: CASSEVDQGYSNQPQHF.

The table lists this clone with a few counts. Other DNA sequences in this sample translate to the same CDR3. V usage is TRBV15 and J usage is TRBJ1-5; D gene ambiguous. CDR1 is LNHNV, CDR2 YYDKDF, per germline (reference sequence). The CDR3 sequence is 17 residues long. Trimming removed 3 bases at V and 3 bases at J, with 18 bases between. This CDR3 reads CATSRKSGGGNNQPQHF. CDR3 bases: TGTGCCACCAGCAGGAAAAGCGGCGGCGGTAACAATCAGCCCCAGCATTTT.

The J gene is TRBJ1-2, the V gene TRBV5-5; maybe TRBD1 (5 bases). Germline V gene data show CDR1 as SGHKS and CDR2 as YYEKEE (reference sequence). V lost 4 bases and J 8 bases, leaving 24 bases between the germline ends. The CDR3 runs to 16 residues. CDR3 DNA: TGTGCCAGCAGCCAAGTAGATATGGGGCTTATCGGCGGCTACACCTTC. Translating gives CASSQVDMGLIGGYTF.

The rearrangement uses TRBV10-1 and TRBJ1-3; 10 bases line up with TRBD1. The germline V gene encodes CDR1 WNHNN and CDR2 SYGVQD (reference sequence). V lost 6 bases and J lost 3; bases outside the gene matches: 11. The CDR3 sequence is 17 residues long. The CDR3 DNA sequence: TGCGCCAGCAGAGACCGGGACAGGGGAAGTTGTGGAAACACCATATATTTT. It codes for CASRDRDRGSCGNTIYF.

This chain joins TRBV5-1 and TRBJ1-4, with a tentative D call TRBD1 (5 bases). Germline-derived CDR1 and CDR2 are SGHRS and YFSETQ. V was trimmed by 0 bases and J by 0 bases, leaving 24 bases between them. This CDR3 has 21 amino acids. CDR3 residues: CASSLDPRWRTTVATNEKLFF. CDR3 bases: TGCGCCAGCAGCTTGGACCCCCGGTGGCGGACAACCGTTGCAACTAATGAAAAACTGTTTTTT.

V and J are TRBV19 and TRBJ2-7, with a weak D call TRBD1 (6 bases). Germline V gene sequence: CDR1 LNHDA, CDR2 SQIVND (reference sequence). The CDR3 has 13 residues. V lost 5 bases to trimming and J lost 6 bases, with 14 bases between them. CDR3 DNA: TGTGCCAGTAGTTCTCGGACAGCTGGCGAGCAGTACTTC. Protein sequence: CASSSRTAGEQYF.

The CDR3 region is CASSSRQGANTGELFF. For the CDR3, the DNA is TGTGCCAGCAGCTCGCGACAGGGGGCGAACACCGGGGAGCTGTTTTTT. The chain joins TRBV11-3 to TRBJ2-2; TRBD1 agrees at 9 bases. After removal of 4 bases from V and 0 bases from J, the junction contained 3 bases not matched to a gene. CDR1 and CDR2 (germline): SGHNT, YENEEA. CDR3 length: 16 residues.

The rearrangement joins TRBV5-6 to TRBJ1-5; no clear D. Germline CDR1 SGHDT, CDR2 YYEEEE. V lost 0 bases and J lost 2, with 9 bases in between. This CDR3 has 15 amino acids. CDR3: CASSLGGIGNQPQHF. Here the CDR3 DNA reads TGTGCCAGCAGCTTGGGAGGGATAGGCAATCAGCCCCAGCATTTT.

This clone was detected only a few times. In DNA form, the CDR3 reads TGTGCCAGCAGCCTTGACAGCCTGGAAGGCTACACCTTC. Protein product: CASSLDSLEGYTF. The gene calls are TRBV28 and TRBJ1-2; maybe TRBD1 (5 bases). Between the trimmed V and J ends, which lost 6 bases and 8 bases, there was a span of 16 bases. CDR3 size: 13 residues. Germline CDR1 reads MDHEN; CDR2 reads SYDVKM.